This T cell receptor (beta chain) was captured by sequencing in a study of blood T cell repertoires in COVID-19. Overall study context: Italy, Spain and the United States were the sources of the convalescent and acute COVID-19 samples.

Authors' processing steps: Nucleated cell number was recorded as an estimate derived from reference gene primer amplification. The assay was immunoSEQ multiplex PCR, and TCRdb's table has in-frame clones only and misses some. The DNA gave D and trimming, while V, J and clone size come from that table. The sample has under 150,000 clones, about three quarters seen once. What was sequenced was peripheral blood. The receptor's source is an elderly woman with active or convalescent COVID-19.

The CDR3 protein is CASSLAIASAYEQYF. CDR3 sequence (DNA): TGTGCCAGCAGCTTAGCAATCGCGTCGGCCTACGAGCAGTACTTC. The V gene is TRBV11-1, the J gene TRBJ2-7; no clear D. V was pared by 0 bases and J by 2 bases, with 11 bases between. The CDR3 is made up of 15 amino acids. Germline loops: CDR1 SGHAT, CDR2 FQDESV (reference sequence).